This passage covers 27 T cell receptor beta chains from one sample sequenced in a study of T cells after yellow fever vaccination (dated by TCRdb to about 2019). The protocol used for the library was 5' RACE. Reads for this sample came from an Illumina HiSeq 2500. TCRdb took the public reads, trimmed them with fastp at Q25, ran MiXCR for clone calling and kept in-frame beta chains. Each CDR3 protein appears once, grouped with its most common genes and DNA. Counted in this sample were 200,000 to 250,000 distinct CDR3 sequences; 6.5% to 8.5% of them appeared once. The biggest ten clones account for more than 0.8% of the sample. The sample's treatment or condition label, decoded: live attenuated yellow fever vaccine strain. The source was CD4+ T cells sorted from PBMCs, collected 15 days after the yellow fever booster vaccination. These TCRs come from a man aged 25-45 years who received the YFV17D yellow fever vaccine.

This clonotype was seen a few times. V is TRBV20-1 and J is TRBJ1-5; 8 bases map to TRBD1. V dropped 5 bases and J dropped 4; count of bases not matched to a gene: 7. The germline CDR1 and CDR2 sequences are DFQATT and SNEGSKA (reference sequence). There are 14 residues in the CDR3. In DNA, the CDR3 is TGCAGTGCTTACGACAGGGGAGGGAATCAGCCCCAGCATTTT. Amino acid sequence: CSAYDRGGNQPQHF.

J is TRBJ2-7 and V is TRBV7-9, with D possibly being TRBD1 or TRBD2 (5 bases each). The CDR3 loop spans 14 amino acids. Looked up from germline, CDR1 is SEHNR and CDR2 is FQNEAQ (reference sequence). V lost 1 base and J lost 5, with 12 bases in between. The CDR3: CASSLGGEGNEQYF. CDR3 in DNA: TGTGCCAGCAGCTTAGGTGGCGAGGGGAACGAGCAGTACTTC. The whole variable domain, remainder taken from reference TRBV7-9 and TRBJ2-7, is DTGVSQNPRHKITKRGQNVTFRCDPISEHNRLYWYRQTLGQGPEFLTYFQNEAQLEKSRLLSDRFSAERPKGSFSTLEIQRTEQGDSAMYLCASSLGGEGNEQYFGPGTRLTVT.

This clonotype was detected only a few times. The chain is built from TRBV18 and TRBJ2-7, with 13 bases fitting TRBD2. J gave up 3 bases and V 4 bases, and 3 bases lay outside the gene matches. Per germline, CDR1 KGHSH and CDR2 LQKENI. This CDR3 spans 15 amino acids. The CDR3 loop is CASSRGTSGNYEQYF. CDR3 DNA sequence: TGTGCCAGCTCACGGGGGACTAGCGGGAACTACGAGCAGTACTTC.

This clonotype was seen a handful of times. The chain couples TRBV5-1 to TRBJ1-4; no definite D call. CDR1 is SGHRS and CDR2 is YFSETQ in the germline V gene. The V and J ends lost 0 bases and 8 bases respectively, with 11 bases between them. CDR3 length: 14 amino acids. The CDR3 coding sequence is TGCGCCAGCAGCTTGGTTGGGTTGGAGGAAAAACTGTTTTTT. The encoded protein is CASSLVGLEEKLFF.

The sample holds a few counts of this clonotype. The chain joins TRBV11-2 to TRBJ1-6; D uncertain. The V end was cut by 1 base, the J end by 3 bases, with 10 bases between. Germline V gene sequence: CDR1 SGHAT, CDR2 FQNNGV. This CDR3 region has 16 residues. This chain's CDR3 is CASSLAATFYNSPLHF. For the CDR3, the DNA is TGTGCCAGCAGCTTAGCTGCTACCTTCTATAATTCACCCCTCCACTTT. Drawing the rest from reference TRBV11-2 and TRBJ1-6, the complete variable domain is EAGVAQSPRYKIIEKRQSVAFWCNPISGHATLYWYQQILGQGPKLLIQFQNNGVVDDSQLPKDRFSAERLKGVDSTLKIQPAKLEDSAVYLCASSLAATFYNSPLHFGNGTRLTVT.

The chain recombines TRBV19 with TRBJ2-7, with 9 bases identical to TRBD1. V shed 8 bases, J shed 3 bases, and the junction held 8 bases outside the gene matches. The CDR3 totals 14 residues. CDR1 is LNHDA, CDR2 SQIVND, per germline (reference sequence). CDR3 coding DNA: TGTGCCAGTCAACGAGGGACAGGGAACTACGAGCAGTACTTC. Protein: CASQRGTGNYEQYF.

This chain links TRBV7-2 with TRBJ1-2; D remains unclear. V was trimmed by 1 base and J by 2 bases, leaving 8 bases between them. CDR3 length equals 14 residues. Germline V CDR1 and CDR2: SGHTA, FQGNSA. The CDR3 DNA sequence: TGTGCCAGCAGCTTAGGTCCAGACAACTATGGCTACACCTTC. The encoded protein is CASSLGPDNYGYTF.

Many counts were recorded for this clonotype. The CDR3 DNA follows: TGTGCCAGCTCACCCCAAGGGTTCTCCTACGAGCAGTACTTC. Translated, it gives CASSPQGFSYEQYF. The chain employs TRBV18 and TRBJ2-7; D gene uncertain. The CDR3 is made up of 14 amino acids. CDR1 is KGHSH and CDR2 is LQKENI in the germline V gene. The V and J ends lost 3 bases and 0 bases respectively, with 9 bases between them.

This clonotype was observed a handful of times. The V and J genes are TRBV29-1 and TRBJ1-1; tentatively, D is TRBD1 (6 bases). Trimming removed 6 bases from V and 5 bases from J, with 16 bases in between. Germline loops: CDR1 SQVTM, CDR2 ANQGSEA. CDR3 size: 13 residues. CDR3 in DNA: TGCAGCGTGCGTACAGGGCGGGGGACTGAAGCTTTCTTT. Amino acid sequence: CSVRTGRGTEAFF.

The chain has TRBV14 and TRBJ1-1; tentatively, D is TRBD1 (5 bases). V dropped 1 base and J dropped 5 bases, with 11 bases sitting between them. Germline CDR1 reads SGHDN; CDR2 reads FVKESK. CDR3 size: 14 residues. The CDR3 nucleotides are TGTGCCAGCAGCCAAGTGGGGAGGGGAACTGAAGCTTTCTTT. It yields the protein CASSQVGRGTEAFF.

This clonotype was seen repeatedly, ten times or more. The V call is TRBV7-2, the J call TRBJ2-3; 7 bases agree with TRBD1. This CDR3 comprises 15 residues. V lost 2 bases to trimming and J lost 2 bases; unmatched junction nucleotides: 4. The germline V gene encodes CDR1 SGHTA and CDR2 FQGNSA. The CDR3 nucleotides read TGTGCCAGCAGCTTAAGGGGGCCCCTCACAGATACGCAGTATTTT. Its protein product is CASSLRGPLTDTQYF.

This clonotype occurred a few times. V is TRBV7-9 and J is TRBJ1-1; D gene ambiguous. The CDR3 runs 12 residues. CDR1 is SEHNR, CDR2 FQNEAQ, per germline (reference sequence). Between the trimmed V and J ends, which lost 2 bases and 12 bases, there was a span of 13 bases. This chain's CDR3 is CASSLNIGPPFF. The CDR3 region has the DNA TGTGCCAGCAGCTTAAATATAGGACCCCCTTTCTTT. Variable domain in full (rest from reference TRBV7-9 and TRBJ1-1): DTGVSQNPRHKITKRGQNVTFRCDPISEHNRLYWYRQTLGQGPEFLTYFQNEAQLEKSRLLSDRFSAERPKGSFSTLEIQRTEQGDSAMYLCASSLNIGPPFFGQGTRLTVV.

This clonotype has a count of ten or more. This rearrangement joins TRBV20-1 to TRBJ2-1, with D tentatively TRBD2 (5 bases). Germline V CDR1 and CDR2: DFQATT, SNEGSKA (reference sequence). CDR3 length equals 13 residues. V lost 0 bases and J lost 9, with 12 bases in between. The CDR3 here is CSARDIARGEQFF. Written as DNA, the CDR3 is TGCAGTGCTAGAGATATAGCCCGGGGTGAGCAGTTCTTC.

CDR3 sequence reads: CASSQFLPGLALGETQYF. As DNA, the CDR3 is TGTGCCAGCAGCCAATTCCTCCCGGGACTAGCCTTGGGTGAGACCCAGTACTTC. The V call is TRBV3-1, the J call TRBJ2-5, with TRBD2 identical over 9 bases. Germline V lookup: CDR1 LGHDT, CDR2 YNNKEL (reference sequence). Trimming at V came to 2 bases and at J to 5 bases, leaving 15 bases not matched to a gene. The CDR3 length is 18 residues.

The gene calls are TRBV7-2 and TRBJ2-7, with a possible D match to TRBD1 (6 bases). V shed 6 bases and J shed 0 bases, with 15 bases lying between them. This CDR3 is 15 amino acids long. The germline gives CDR1 SGHTA, CDR2 FQGNSA. CDR3 DNA: TGTGCCAGCAGTTGGCAGACAGGAAGCTCCTACGAGCAGTACTTC. This codes for CASSWQTGSSYEQYF.

At least ten counts were recorded for this clonotype. The V and J genes are TRBV18 and TRBJ2-7; D possibly corresponds to TRBD1 (6 bases). The CDR3 consists of 14 residues. The germline V gene encodes CDR1 KGHSH and CDR2 LQKENI. V lost 4 bases to trimming and J lost 0 bases, with 10 bases between them. CDR3 loop: CASSRDRSSYEQYF. The DNA of the CDR3 is TGTGCCAGCTCACGCGACAGGAGCTCCTACGAGCAGTACTTC.

The table lists this clonotype with a few counts. This chain joins TRBV7-2 and TRBJ2-2, with no clear D. This CDR3 contains 13 residues. V shed 6 bases and J shed 2 bases, with 7 bases lying between them. The V gene's germline CDR1 is SGHTA and CDR2 FQGNSA. For the CDR3, the DNA is TGTGCCAGCAGACTCCTTAACACCGGGGAGCTGTTTTTT. Translating it yields CASRLLNTGELFF.

The chain recombines TRBV20-1 with TRBJ2-1, with TRBD2 matching over 10 bases. CDR3 length: 15 residues. Germline CDR1 reads DFQATT; CDR2 reads SNEGSKA (reference sequence). V was pared by 5 bases and J by 2 bases, with 6 bases of the junction left unmatched. This CDR3 reads CSAGGLAGAYNEQFF. In DNA form, the CDR3 reads TGCAGTGCTGGGGGGCTAGCGGGAGCCTACAATGAGCAGTTCTTC.

There are many counts of this clonotype. The chain carries TRBV20-1 and TRBJ1-2; 8 bases are a match to TRBD1. This CDR3 spans 14 amino acids. Germline CDR1 DFQATT, CDR2 SNEGSKA (reference sequence). Trimming removed 6 bases from V and 5 bases from J; junction bases left unmatched: 11. CDR3 coding DNA: TGCAGTGCGAAACGACCCCAGGGGGCGTATGGCTACACCTTC. Residues: CSAKRPQGAYGYTF.

About this clonotype itself: A read error is possible here, since a much larger clone lies one base away. The chain has TRBV12-3 or TRBV12-4 and TRBJ1-2; 8 bases are shared with TRBD1. This CDR3 region has 13 residues. CDR3 bases: TGTGCCAGCGGAATCAGGGGGCGCGATGGCTACATCTTC. Translating gives CASGIRGRDGYIF.

Only a few counts were recorded for this clonotype. The genes are TRBV7-2 and TRBJ2-1; D uncertain. V was shortened by 2 bases and J by 9 bases, with 8 bases between the two germline ends. The germline gives CDR1 SGHTA, CDR2 FQGNSA. The CDR3 totals 12 residues. DNA for the CDR3: TGTGCCAGCAGCTTAAACCCCGGTGAGCAGTTCTTC. This codes for CASSLNPGEQFF.

The table lists this clonotype with many counts. The rearrangement links TRBV12-3 or TRBV12-4 to TRBJ1-2; D might be TRBD1 (5 bases). V was clipped by 3 bases and J by 7 bases, with 12 bases between them. The CDR3 consists of 13 residues. In nucleotides, the CDR3 is TGTGCCAGCAGTTTTCAGGGATCGTCTGGCTACACCTTC. Residues: CASSFQGSSGYTF.

The chain has TRBV18 and TRBJ1-1; D is unclear. Per the germline V gene, CDR1 is KGHSH and CDR2 is LQKENI. V was trimmed by 3 bases and J by 6 bases, leaving 11 bases between them. This CDR3 spans 13 amino acids. The CDR3 DNA sequence: TGTGCCAGCTCACCTGCCCTTCGGTCTGAAGCTTTCTTT. Amino acids: CASSPALRSEAFF. Drawing the rest from reference TRBV18 and TRBJ1-1, the complete variable domain is NAGVMQNPRHLVRRRGQEARLRCSPMKGHSHVYWYRQLPEEGLKFMVYLQKENIIDESGMPKERFSAEFPKEGPSILRIQQVVRGDSAAYFCASSPALRSEAFFGQGTRLTVV.

The table lists this clonotype with many counts. The V gene is TRBV11-2, the J gene TRBJ1-2, with D perhaps matching TRBD1 (6 bases). The V end lost 4 bases, the J end lost 5 bases, and 11 bases lay between the germline ends. Per the germline V gene, CDR1 is SGHAT and CDR2 is FQNNGV. The CDR3 has 13 residues. The chain's CDR3 is CASSSTGPYGYTF. The CDR3 region has the DNA TGTGCCAGCAGCTCCACAGGGCCGTATGGCTACACCTTC.

This clonotype occurred a few times. The chain carries TRBV4-3 and TRBJ2-7, with 8 bases aligning to TRBD2. The ends lost 0 bases at V and 3 bases at J; junction bases unmatched: 4. This CDR3 region has 15 residues. Germline V CDR1 and CDR2: LGHNA, YSLEER. CDR3 sequence reads: CASSQEVAGYYEQYF. The CDR3 DNA reads as TGCGCCAGCAGCCAAGAAGTAGCGGGGTACTACGAGCAGTACTTC.

The chain carries TRBV30 and TRBJ2-7; D not certain. CDR1 is GTSNPN, CDR2 SVGIG, per germline (reference sequence). The V gene lost 3 bases and the J gene lost 7 bases, with 16 bases spanning the gap. This CDR3 contains 13 residues. The CDR3 loop reads CAWSGTISFEQYF. CDR3 coding DNA: TGTGCCTGGAGCGGTACGATTAGCTTTGAGCAGTACTTC.

This clonotype was detected many times. The rearrangement links TRBV21-1 to TRBJ1-1; the table's D call, TRBD1, was not checked against the DNA. TRBV21-1 is described as a pseudogene. CDR3 size: 16 residues. The CDR3 reads CASSTHRGRGPTEAFF. The CDR3 DNA reads as TGTGCCAGCAGCACCCACAGGGGGCGAGGTCCCACTGAAGCTTTCTTT.